This TCR beta chain is from a study of T cell changes during pregnancy in multiple sclerosis. The CDR3 contains 13 residues. V shed 2 bases and J 10 bases; nucleotides not matched to a gene: 5. Germline-derived CDR1 and CDR2 are GTSNPN and SVGIG (reference sequence). TCRdb's table, derived via immunoSEQ multiplex PCR, lists solely in-frame clones and lacks some. The sample has fewer than 55,000 clones, about nine tenths seen once; the top ten hold 0.5%. Sequenced here: CD4+ T cells from peripheral blood mononuclear cells, sampled in the third trimester of pregnancy. V gene TRBV30 combines with J gene TRBJ2-1, with TRBD2 matching 10 bases. The clonotype was recovered from a female donor with multiple sclerosis, enrolled in a pregnancy study. CDR3 in DNA: TGTGCCTGGAGTCCGGGTAGCGGGGGGGAGCAGTTCTTC. Its translation is CAWSPGSGGEQFF.